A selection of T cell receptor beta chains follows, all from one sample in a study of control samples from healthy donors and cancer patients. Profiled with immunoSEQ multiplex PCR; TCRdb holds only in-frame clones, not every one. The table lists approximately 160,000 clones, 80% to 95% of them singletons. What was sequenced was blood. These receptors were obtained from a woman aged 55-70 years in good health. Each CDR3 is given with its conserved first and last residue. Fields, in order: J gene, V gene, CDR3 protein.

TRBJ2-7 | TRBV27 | CASSLSISYEQYF
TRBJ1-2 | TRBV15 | CATSREFRDGYTF
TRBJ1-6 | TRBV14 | CASSQQLRSPLHF
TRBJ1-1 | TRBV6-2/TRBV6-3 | CASSYSSGGRTEAFF
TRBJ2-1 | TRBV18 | CASSPYAGGSYNEQFF
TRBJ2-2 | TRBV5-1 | CASSLGVGTGELFF
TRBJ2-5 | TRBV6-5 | CASSLTGTGQETQYF
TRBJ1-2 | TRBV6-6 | CASSYLAPDTRFGYTF
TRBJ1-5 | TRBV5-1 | CASSEQGGDQPQHF
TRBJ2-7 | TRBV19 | CASSDHGQGTYEQYF
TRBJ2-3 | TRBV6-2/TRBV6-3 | CASSQREDTQYF
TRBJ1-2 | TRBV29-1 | CSVAEGGGYTF
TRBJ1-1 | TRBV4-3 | CASSQDRWGFGGAFF
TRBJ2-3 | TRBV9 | CASSAERTDTQYF
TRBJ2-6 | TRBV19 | CASSNSGANVLTF
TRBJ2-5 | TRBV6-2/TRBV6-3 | CASSTSSETQYF
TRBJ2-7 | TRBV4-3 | CASSQEGGTYEQYF
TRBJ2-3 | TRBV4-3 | CASSQEGGGTDTQYF
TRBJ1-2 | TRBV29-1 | CSVSGGRTYGYTF
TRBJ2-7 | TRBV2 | CASRPGLSPSYEQYF
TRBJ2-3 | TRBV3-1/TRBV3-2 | CASSPGTSAWDTQYF
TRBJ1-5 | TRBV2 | CASSRDRSSNQPQHF
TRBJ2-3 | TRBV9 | CASSPSGDTQYF
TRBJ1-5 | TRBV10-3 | CAISEVGFSNQPQHF
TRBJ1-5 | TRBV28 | CASSVQGLGNQPQHF
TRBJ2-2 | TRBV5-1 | CASSSTGNTGELFF
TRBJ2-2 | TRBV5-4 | CASRGGQNTGELFF
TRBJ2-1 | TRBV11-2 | CASSLVGGGAYNEQFF
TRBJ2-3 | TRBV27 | CASSGSAGVGTDTQYF
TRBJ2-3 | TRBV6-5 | CASRRGGLTDTQYF
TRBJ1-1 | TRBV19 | CASSNTGTEAFF
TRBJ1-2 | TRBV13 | CASSLDWQKGDKNYGYTF
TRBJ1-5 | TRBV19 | CASSSRGPQHF
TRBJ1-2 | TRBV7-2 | CASSLMTNYGYTF
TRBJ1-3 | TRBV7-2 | CASSQNSGGSGNTIYF
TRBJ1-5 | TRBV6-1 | CASSERVVGAGNQPQHF
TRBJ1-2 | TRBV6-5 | CASRKDRANYGYTF
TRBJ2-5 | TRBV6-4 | CASSATSGGAETQYF
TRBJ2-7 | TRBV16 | CASSPLGQGNSYEQYF
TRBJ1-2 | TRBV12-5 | CASALVGMAYGYTF
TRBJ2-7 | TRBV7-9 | CASSLALKSYEQYF
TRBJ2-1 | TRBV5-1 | CASSSSAAGVYNEQFF
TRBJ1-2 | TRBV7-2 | CASLKTGGDGYTF
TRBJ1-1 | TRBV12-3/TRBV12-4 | CASSFHRGTEAFF
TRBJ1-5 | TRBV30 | CAWSQGASNQPQHF
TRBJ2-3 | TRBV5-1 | CASSLETLRGATDTQYF
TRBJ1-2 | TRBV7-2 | CASSLDAGQGTYTF